Reported below is one T cell receptor beta chain. Sequencing of TCR beta drew on CD8+ and CD4+ T cells from blood. The patients who served as multiple sclerosis controls were treatment-naive and had stable or active relapsing-remitting disease that fulfilled the revised McDonald criteria. FACS enriched CD8+ TEMRA cells, while bulk CD8+ and CD4+ were negatively isolated. The data are from a study of CD8 T cells in Susac syndrome. Random hexamers were used to reverse transcribe the RNA input (about 0.5 to 1 ug). immunoSEQ multiplex PCR amplified TCR beta CDR3 across 54 Vbeta, 13 Jbeta. One entry per CDR3 protein results from TCRdb running MiXCR on the immunoSEQ multiplex PCR reads. In the table there are under 200,000 distinct CDR3 sequences, 85% to 95% of which are singletons. This CDR3 contains 13 residues. V shed 8 bases and J 4 bases; nucleotides not matched to a gene: 6.

The gene calls are TRBV12-3 or TRBV12-4 and TRBJ1-2, with 8 bases identical to TRBD1. The sequence derives from a human donor with multiple sclerosis. Sequencing was done on a sample of CD8+ T cells from PBMCs. For the CDR3, the DNA is TGTGCCAGCTTCCAGGGGGCTTTCTATGGCTACACCTTC. Translation: CASFQGAFYGYTF.